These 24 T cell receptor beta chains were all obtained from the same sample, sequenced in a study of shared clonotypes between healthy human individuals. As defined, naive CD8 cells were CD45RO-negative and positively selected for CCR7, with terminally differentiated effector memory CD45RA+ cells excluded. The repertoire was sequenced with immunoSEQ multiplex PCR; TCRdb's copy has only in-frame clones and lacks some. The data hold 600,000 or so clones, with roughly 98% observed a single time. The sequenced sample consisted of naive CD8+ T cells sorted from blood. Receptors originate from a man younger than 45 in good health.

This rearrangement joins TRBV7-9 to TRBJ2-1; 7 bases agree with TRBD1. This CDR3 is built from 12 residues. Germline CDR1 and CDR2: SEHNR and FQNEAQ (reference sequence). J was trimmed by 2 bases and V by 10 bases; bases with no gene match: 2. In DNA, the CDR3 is TGTGCCACTGGGACAGCCTACAATGAGCAGTTCTTC. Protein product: CATGTAYNEQFF.

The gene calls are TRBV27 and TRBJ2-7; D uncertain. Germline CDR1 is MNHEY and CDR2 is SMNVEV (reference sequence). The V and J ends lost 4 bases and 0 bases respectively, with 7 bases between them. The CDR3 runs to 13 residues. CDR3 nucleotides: TGTGCCAGCAGTTCCTCCATCTCCTACGAGCAGTACTTC. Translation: CASSSSISYEQYF.

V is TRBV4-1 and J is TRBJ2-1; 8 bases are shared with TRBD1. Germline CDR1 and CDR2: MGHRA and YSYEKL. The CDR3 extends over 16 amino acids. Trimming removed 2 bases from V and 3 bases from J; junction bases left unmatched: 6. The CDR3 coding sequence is TGCGCCAGCAGCCAAATGACAGGGGCCCTCTACAATGAGCAGTTCTTC. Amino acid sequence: CASSQMTGALYNEQFF.

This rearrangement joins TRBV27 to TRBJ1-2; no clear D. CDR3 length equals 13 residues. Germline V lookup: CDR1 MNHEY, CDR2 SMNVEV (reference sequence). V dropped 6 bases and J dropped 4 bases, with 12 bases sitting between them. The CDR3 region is CASSSGSGYGYTF. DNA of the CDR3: TGTGCCAGCAGCTCCGGGTCCGGCTATGGCTACACCTTC.

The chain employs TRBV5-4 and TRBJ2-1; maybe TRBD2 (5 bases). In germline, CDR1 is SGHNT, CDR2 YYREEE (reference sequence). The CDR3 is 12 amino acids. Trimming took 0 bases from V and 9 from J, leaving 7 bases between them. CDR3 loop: CASSLEGGEQFF. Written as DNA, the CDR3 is TGTGCCAGCAGCTTGGAAGGAGGTGAGCAGTTCTTC.

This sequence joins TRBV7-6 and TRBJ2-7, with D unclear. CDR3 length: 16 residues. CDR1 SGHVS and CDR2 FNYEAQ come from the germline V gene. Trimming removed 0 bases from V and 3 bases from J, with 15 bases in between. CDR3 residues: CASSLAGDITVYEQYF. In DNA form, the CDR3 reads TGTGCCAGCAGCTTAGCGGGTGACATCACGGTCTACGAGCAGTACTTC.

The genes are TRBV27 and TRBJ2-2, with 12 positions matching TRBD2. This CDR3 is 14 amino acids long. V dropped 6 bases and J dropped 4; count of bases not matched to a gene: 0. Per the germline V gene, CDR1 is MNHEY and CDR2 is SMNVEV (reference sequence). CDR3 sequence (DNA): TGTGCCAGCAGGACTAGCGGGAGCACCGGGGAGCTGTTTTTT. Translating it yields CASRTSGSTGELFF.

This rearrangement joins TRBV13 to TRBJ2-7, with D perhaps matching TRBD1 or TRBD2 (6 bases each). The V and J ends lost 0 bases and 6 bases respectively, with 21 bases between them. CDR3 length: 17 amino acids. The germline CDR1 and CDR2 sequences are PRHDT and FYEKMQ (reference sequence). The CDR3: CASSLGLEGGAKREQYF. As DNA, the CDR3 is TGTGCCAGCAGCTTAGGCCTTGAGGGGGGAGCAAAGCGCGAGCAGTACTTC. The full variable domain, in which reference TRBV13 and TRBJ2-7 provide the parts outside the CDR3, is AAGVIQSPRHLIKEKRETATLKCYPIPRHDTVYWYQQGPGQDPQFLISFYEKMQSDKGSIPDRFSAQQFSDYHSELNMSSLELGDSALYFCASSLGLEGGAKREQYFGPGTRLTVT.

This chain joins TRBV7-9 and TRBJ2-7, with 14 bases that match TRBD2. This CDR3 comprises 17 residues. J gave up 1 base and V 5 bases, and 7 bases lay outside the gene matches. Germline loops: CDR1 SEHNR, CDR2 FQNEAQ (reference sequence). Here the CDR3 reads CASSRGLAGGGSYEQYF. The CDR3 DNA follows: TGTGCCAGCAGCCGCGGACTAGCGGGAGGAGGGTCCTACGAGCAGTACTTC.

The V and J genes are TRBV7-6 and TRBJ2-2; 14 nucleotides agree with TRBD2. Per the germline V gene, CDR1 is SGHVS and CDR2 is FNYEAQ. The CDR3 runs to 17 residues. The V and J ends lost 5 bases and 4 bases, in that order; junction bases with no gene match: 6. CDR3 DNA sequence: TGTGCCAGCAGCATGGGACTAGCGGGAGAGGGCACCGGGGAGCTGTTTTTT. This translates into CASSMGLAGEGTGELFF.

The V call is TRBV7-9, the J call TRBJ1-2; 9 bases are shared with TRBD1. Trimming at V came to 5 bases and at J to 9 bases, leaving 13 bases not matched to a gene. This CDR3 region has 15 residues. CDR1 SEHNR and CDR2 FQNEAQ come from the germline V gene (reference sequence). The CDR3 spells CASSRSGTGLSSYTF. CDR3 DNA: TGTGCCAGCAGCCGAAGCGGGACAGGGCTTTCGAGCTACACCTTC.

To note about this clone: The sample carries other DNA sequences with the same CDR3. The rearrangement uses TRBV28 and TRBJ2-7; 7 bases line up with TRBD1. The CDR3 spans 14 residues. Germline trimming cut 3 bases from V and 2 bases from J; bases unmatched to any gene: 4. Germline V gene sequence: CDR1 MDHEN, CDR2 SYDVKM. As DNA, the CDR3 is TGTGCCAGCAGTTTGACAGGGACACCCTACGAGCAGTACTTC. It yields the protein CASSLTGTPYEQYF.

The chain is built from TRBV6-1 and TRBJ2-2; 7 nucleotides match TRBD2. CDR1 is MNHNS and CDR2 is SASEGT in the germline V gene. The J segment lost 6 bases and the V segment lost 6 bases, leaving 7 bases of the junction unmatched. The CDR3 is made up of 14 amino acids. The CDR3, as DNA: TGTGCCAGCAGCCTTAGCGGGTCCGCCGGGGAGCTGTTTTTT. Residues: CASSLSGSAGELFF.

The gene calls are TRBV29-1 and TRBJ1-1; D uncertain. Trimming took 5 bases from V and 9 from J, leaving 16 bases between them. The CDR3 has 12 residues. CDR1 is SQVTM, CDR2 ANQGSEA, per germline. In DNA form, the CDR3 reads TGCAGCGTTAGGCAGGACGTTACACAAGCTTTCTTT. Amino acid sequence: CSVRQDVTQAFF.

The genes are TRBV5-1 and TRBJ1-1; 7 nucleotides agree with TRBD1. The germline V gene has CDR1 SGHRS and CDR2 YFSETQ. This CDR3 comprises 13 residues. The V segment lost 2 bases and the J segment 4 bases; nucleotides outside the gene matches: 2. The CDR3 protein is CASSFTGATEAFF. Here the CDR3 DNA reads TGCGCCAGCAGCTTCACAGGGGCCACTGAAGCTTTCTTT.

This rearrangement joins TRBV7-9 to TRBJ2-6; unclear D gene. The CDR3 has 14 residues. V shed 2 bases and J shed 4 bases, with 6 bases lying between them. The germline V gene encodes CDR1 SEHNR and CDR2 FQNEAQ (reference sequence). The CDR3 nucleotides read TGTGCCAGCAGCTTATCTGCCGGGGCCAACGTCCTGACTTTC. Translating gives CASSLSAGANVLTF.

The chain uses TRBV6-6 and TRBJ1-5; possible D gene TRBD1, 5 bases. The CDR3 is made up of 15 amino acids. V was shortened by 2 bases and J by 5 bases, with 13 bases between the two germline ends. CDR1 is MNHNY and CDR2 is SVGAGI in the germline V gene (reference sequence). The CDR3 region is CASSYGSGADQPQHF. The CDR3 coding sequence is TGTGCCAGCAGTTACGGATCTGGGGCAGATCAGCCCCAGCATTTT.

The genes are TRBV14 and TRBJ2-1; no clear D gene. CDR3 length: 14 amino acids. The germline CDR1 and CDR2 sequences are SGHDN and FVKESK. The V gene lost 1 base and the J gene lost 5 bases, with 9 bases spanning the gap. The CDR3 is CASSQVVQNNEQFF. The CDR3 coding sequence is TGTGCCAGCAGCCAAGTCGTACAGAACAATGAGCAGTTCTTC. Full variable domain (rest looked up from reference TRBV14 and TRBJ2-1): EAGVTQFPSHSVIEKGQTVTLRCDPISGHDNLYWYRRVMGKEIKFLLHFVKESKQDESGMPNNRFLAERTGGTYSTLKVQPAELEDSGVYFCASSQVVQNNEQFFGPGTRLTVL.

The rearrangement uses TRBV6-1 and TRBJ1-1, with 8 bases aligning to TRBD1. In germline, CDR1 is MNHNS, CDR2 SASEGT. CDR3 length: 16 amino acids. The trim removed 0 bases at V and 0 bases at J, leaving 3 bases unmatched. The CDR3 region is CASSEARGLMNTEAFF. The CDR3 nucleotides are TGTGCCAGCAGTGAAGCCAGGGGGCTCATGAACACTGAAGCTTTCTTT.

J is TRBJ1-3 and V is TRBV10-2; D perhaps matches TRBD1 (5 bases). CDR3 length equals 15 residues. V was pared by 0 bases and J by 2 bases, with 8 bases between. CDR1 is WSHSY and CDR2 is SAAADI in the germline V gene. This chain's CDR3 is CASSESRGAGNTIYF. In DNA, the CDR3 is TGCGCCAGCAGTGAGTCTCGGGGGGCTGGAAACACCATATATTTT.

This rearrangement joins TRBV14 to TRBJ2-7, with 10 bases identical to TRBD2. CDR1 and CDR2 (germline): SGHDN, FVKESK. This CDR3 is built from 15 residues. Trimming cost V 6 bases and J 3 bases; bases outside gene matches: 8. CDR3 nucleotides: TGTGCCAGCAGGATTACCGGGACTAGCGTCTACGAGCAGTACTTC. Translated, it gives CASRITGTSVYEQYF.

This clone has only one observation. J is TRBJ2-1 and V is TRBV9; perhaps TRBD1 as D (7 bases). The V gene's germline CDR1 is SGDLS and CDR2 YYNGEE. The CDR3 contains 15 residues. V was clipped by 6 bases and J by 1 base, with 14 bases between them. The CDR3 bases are TGTGCCAGCAATGGCCAGGGGGGTTCCTACAATGAGCAGTTCTTC. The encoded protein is CASNGQGGSYNEQFF. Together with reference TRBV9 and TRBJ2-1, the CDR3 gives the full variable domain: DSGVTQTPKHLITATGQRVTLRCSPRSGDLSVYWYQQSLDQGLQFLIQYYNGEERAKGNILERFSAQQFPDLHSELNLSSLELGDSALYFCASNGQGGSYNEQFFGPGTRLTVL.

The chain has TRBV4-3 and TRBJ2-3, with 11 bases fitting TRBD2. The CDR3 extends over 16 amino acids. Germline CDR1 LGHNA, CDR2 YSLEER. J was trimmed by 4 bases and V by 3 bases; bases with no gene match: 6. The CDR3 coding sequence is TGCGCCAGCAGCCAGATTAGCGGGAGGGCCGCAGATACGCAGTATTTT. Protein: CASSQISGRAADTQYF.

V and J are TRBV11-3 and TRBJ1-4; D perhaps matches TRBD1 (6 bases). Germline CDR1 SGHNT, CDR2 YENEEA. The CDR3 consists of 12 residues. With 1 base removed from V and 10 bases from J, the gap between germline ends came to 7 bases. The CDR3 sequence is CASSLGGGKLFF. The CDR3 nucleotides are TGTGCCAGCAGCTTAGGAGGGGGAAAACTGTTTTTT.